This TCR beta chain was captured by sequencing in a study of cytomegalovirus exposure and HLA in healthy donors. The PCR was carried out with 60 Vbeta primers and 13 Jbeta primers. Sequenced by immunoSEQ multiplex PCR; TCRdb stores in-frame clones only, minus some. Of 53,000 or so clones in the sample, about 81% were seen once. The CDR3 contains 16 residues. Germline V gene data show CDR1 as MNHEY and CDR2 as SMNVEV (reference sequence). Trimming left V 4 bases short and J 6 bases short, with 19 bases between. Healthy individuals who donated bone marrow served as the donors. This TCR came from a man aged 25-40 years in good health and CMV-seropositive. The V call is TRBV27, the J call TRBJ2-1, with a possible D match to TRBD2 (6 bases). The material sequenced was PBMCs. The CDR3 bases are TGTGCCAGCAGTTCAAGGAGGGTGATGGGAGGCAATGAGCAGTTCTTC. Its protein is CASSSRRVMGGNEQFF.